The 30 T cell receptor beta chains in this list originate from one sample, sequenced in a study of CD8 T cells in Susac syndrome. The RNA input was about 0.5 to 1 ug, and it was reverse transcribed with random hexamers. TCRdb fed the immunoSEQ multiplex PCR reads into MiXCR, producing one record per CDR3 protein. The repertoire consists of 150,000 to 160,000 distinct CDR3 sequences, with just under 95% occurring once and the leading ten covering more than 0.2%. The sample was CD8+ T cells from PBMCs. The receptors come from a human donor with multiple sclerosis.

The gene calls are TRBV28 and TRBJ1-5; D is ambiguous. Looked up from germline, CDR1 is MDHEN and CDR2 is SYDVKM. Trimming removed 4 bases from V and 4 bases from J, with 14 bases in between. This CDR3 comprises 15 residues. In DNA form, the CDR3 reads TGTGCCAGCAGTTCCGGGCAGAGCGAAAATCAGCCCCAGCATTTT. Protein: CASSSGQSENQPQHF.

The V gene is TRBV20-1, the J gene TRBJ1-5; unclear D gene. The germline V and J ends were trimmed by 0 bases and 1 base, with 4 bases remaining between them. The V gene's germline CDR1 is DFQATT and CDR2 SNEGSKA (reference sequence). The CDR3 is made up of 13 amino acids. The CDR3 is CSARDESNQPQHF. The CDR3 DNA follows: TGCAGTGCTAGAGACGAGAGCAATCAGCCCCAGCATTTT.

This clonotype was observed once. The rearrangement uses TRBV18 and TRBJ1-5, with 9 bases fitting TRBD1. The germline CDR1 and CDR2 sequences are KGHSH and LQKENI. The junction had 3 bases not matched to a gene; V was cut back by 7 bases and J by 5 bases. This CDR3 contains 13 residues. The CDR3 reads CASWDRAHQPQHF. CDR3 in DNA: TGTGCCAGCTGGGACAGGGCACATCAGCCCCAGCATTTT. Full variable domain (outside the CDR3, taken from reference TRBV18 and TRBJ1-5): NAGVMQNPRHLVRRRGQEARLRCSPMKGHSHVYWYRQLPEEGLKFMVYLQKENIIDESGMPKERFSAEFPKEGPSILRIQQVVRGDSAAYFCASWDRAHQPQHFGDGTRLSIL.

The CDR3 loop reads CASSWGRLYEQFF. The CDR3 DNA reads as TGTGCCAGCAGTTGGGGGAGGTTGTATGAGCAGTTCTTC. The chain couples TRBV27 to TRBJ2-1; possibly TRBD2 for D (6 bases). The V gene lost 4 bases and the J gene lost 8 bases, with 12 bases spanning the gap. Germline-derived CDR1 and CDR2 are MNHEY and SMNVEV (reference sequence). The CDR3 is 13 residues long.

The rearrangement uses TRBV29-1 and TRBJ2-7; the D is unclear. The V end lost 1 base, the J end lost 4 bases, and 8 bases lay between the germline ends. The CDR3 is 12 residues long. Germline loops: CDR1 SQVTM, CDR2 ANQGSEA. As DNA, the CDR3 is TGCAGCGTTGAAGGAGGAAAGTACGAGCAGTACTTC. Protein: CSVEGGKYEQYF.

V gene TRBV7-9 combines with J gene TRBJ2-1, with D possibly TRBD2 on 6 matching bases. Per germline, CDR1 SEHNR and CDR2 FQNEAQ (reference sequence). The length of the CDR3 is 16 residues. The V end was cut by 1 base, the J end by 6 bases, with 16 bases between. The CDR3 sequence is CASSLVGGTPSNEQFF. CDR3 nucleotide sequence: TGTGCCAGCAGCTTAGTGGGCGGGACCCCTAGCAATGAGCAGTTCTTC.

The chain has TRBV27 and TRBJ1-3, with a possible D match to TRBD1 (5 bases). Germline-derived CDR1 and CDR2 are MNHEY and SMNVEV (reference sequence). The germline V and J ends were trimmed by 6 bases and 0 bases, with 12 bases remaining between them. The CDR3 is made up of 15 amino acids. The CDR3 coding sequence is TGTGCCAGCAGCCTCTCGGGGGGCTCTGGAAACACCATATATTTT. Its protein is CASSLSGGSGNTIYF.

The rearrangement links TRBV5-1 to TRBJ2-5, with 12 bases matching TRBD2. V lost 0 bases, J lost 8 bases, and 8 bases stayed unmatched. The CDR3 spans 16 residues. Germline V gene sequence: CDR1 SGHRS, CDR2 YFSETQ. The CDR3 region is CASSLAPSGGARTQYF. CDR3 nucleotides: TGCGCCAGCAGCTTGGCCCCTAGCGGGGGGGCCCGAACCCAGTACTTC.

As regards this clonotype: Sequence at one end of the junction differs from germline and may be a read error. The chain recombines TRBV12-3 or TRBV12-4 with TRBJ2-7; D uncertain. The CDR3 has 11 amino acids. DNA of the CDR3: TGTGCCAGCAGTGACGGGTCGGCAGCTCTTTTC. This codes for CASSDGSAALF.

J is TRBJ2-1 and V is TRBV7-2; no clear D gene. Germline CDR1 and CDR2: SGHTA and FQGNSA. Deletions cut 7 bases from V and 0 bases from J, with 13 bases between. There are 15 residues in the CDR3. Here the CDR3 DNA reads TGTGCCAGCACCCAAGGTGGCAGCTCCTACAATGAGCAGTTCTTC. Protein: CASTQGGSSYNEQFF.

This chain links TRBV12-5 with TRBJ2-5; the D is unclear. Germline values: CDR1 LGHNT, CDR2 FRNRAP. Trimming shortened V by 5 bases and J by 5 bases, and 6 bases separated the two germline ends. CDR3 length: 11 amino acids. CDR3 sequence reads: CASGNNETQYF. CDR3 sequence (DNA): TGTGCTAGTGGTAACAACGAGACCCAGTACTTC.

The gene calls are TRBV20-1 and TRBJ1-1, with D hard to call. The germline gives CDR1 DFQATT, CDR2 SNEGSKA (reference sequence). The CDR3 has 13 amino acids. DNA of the CDR3: TGCAGCTCGGACGGCGGACCGAACACTGAAGCTTTCTTT. It translates to CSSDGGPNTEAFF.

This clonotype appeared a single time. This sequence joins TRBV9 and TRBJ2-5; TRBD2 agrees at 12 bases. V gave up 4 bases and J gave up 3 bases; unmatched junction bases: 4. The CDR3 contains 15 residues. The germline V gene has CDR1 SGDLS and CDR2 YYNGEE. CDR3 sequence: CASSTRLAGEETQYF. The CDR3 bases are TGTGCCAGCAGCACCCGACTAGCGGGGGAAGAGACCCAGTACTTC.

Written as DNA, the CDR3 is TGTGCCAGCAGTTTATCGCTCAGGGGAGAGACCCAGTACTTC. Amino acids: CASSLSLRGETQYF. The chain recombines TRBV27 with TRBJ2-5; D may be TRBD1 (6 bases). Trimming cost V 0 bases and J 4 bases, with 9 bases left between them. This CDR3 is built from 14 residues. Germline CDR1 is MNHEY and CDR2 is SMNVEV (reference sequence).

The rearrangement links TRBV6-1 to TRBJ2-3; D perhaps matches TRBD1 (5 bases). CDR3 length: 17 residues. V dropped 7 bases and J dropped 0 bases, with 20 bases sitting between them. Germline assignment: CDR1 MNHNS and CDR2 SASEGT. The CDR3: CASNQGFGLSSTDTQYF. Here the CDR3 DNA reads TGTGCCAGCAATCAGGGCTTTGGGCTGTCTAGCACAGATACGCAGTATTTT.

V usage is TRBV29-1 and J usage is TRBJ2-5; TRBD1 might be the D (8 bases). V was clipped by 4 bases and J by 5 bases, with 23 bases between them. Germline CDR1 and CDR2: SQVTM and ANQGSEA. CDR3 length: 16 residues. The CDR3 loop reads CSVGGRGTGGQETQYF. In nucleotides, the CDR3 is TGCAGCGTTGGAGGGCGGGGGACAGGCGGACAGGAGACCCAGTACTTC.

This clonotype was counted a single time. This chain joins TRBV9 and TRBJ2-5; D could derive from TRBD1 or TRBD2 (5 bases each). The length of the CDR3 is 13 residues. The V gene lost 3 bases and the J gene lost 5 bases, with 11 bases spanning the gap. Germline V lookup: CDR1 SGDLS, CDR2 YYNGEE. The CDR3 loop is CASSEWGSETQYF. The CDR3 region has the DNA TGTGCCAGCAGCGAATGGGGGTCGGAGACCCAGTACTTC.

This clonotype was seen just once. CDR3 sequence reads: CSARERGGTEAFF. The DNA of the CDR3 is TGCAGTGCTAGAGAGCGAGGGGGTACTGAAGCTTTCTTT. This chain uses TRBV20-1 with TRBJ1-1; TRBD1 is a possible D gene (6 bases). The V and J ends lost 0 bases and 5 bases respectively, with 10 bases between them. CDR1 and CDR2 from the germline V gene are DFQATT and SNEGSKA (reference sequence). The CDR3 runs 13 residues.

CDR3 coding DNA: TGTGCCTGGAGTATGCCGGGACAGGGGTCTCTACAGTACTTC. Protein sequence: CAWSMPGQGSLQYF. J is TRBJ2-7 and V is TRBV30, with 10 bases identical to TRBD1. Germline assignment: CDR1 GTSNPN and CDR2 SVGIG (reference sequence). The CDR3 is 14 amino acids. V was clipped by 2 bases and J by 10 bases; unmatched bases: 11.

The chain carries TRBV11-2 and TRBJ2-7; 7 bases line up with TRBD2. This CDR3 comprises 15 residues. Per germline, CDR1 SGHAT and CDR2 FQNNGV. Trimming took 6 bases from V and 1 from J; bases not matched to a gene: 9. The CDR3 reads CASRAKRGSSYEQYF. The CDR3, as DNA: TGTGCCAGCAGAGCGAAGCGGGGTTCTTCCTACGAGCAGTACTTC.

This chain uses TRBV29-1 with TRBJ1-1; unclear D gene. V was pared by 4 bases and J by 3 bases, with 6 bases between. Germline CDR1 reads SQVTM; CDR2 reads ANQGSEA. CDR3 length equals 11 residues. The CDR3 bases are TGCAGCGTTGCCGGGGACACTGAAGCTTTCTTT. Translation gives CSVAGDTEAFF.

This clonotype was seen a single time. V gene TRBV13 combines with J gene TRBJ2-7; 8 nucleotides align to TRBD1. V lost 6 bases and J lost 3; bases outside the gene matches: 10. This CDR3 is built from 15 residues. Per the germline V gene, CDR1 is PRHDT and CDR2 is FYEKMQ (reference sequence). CDR3 sequence reads: CASRNAGTGDYEQYF. DNA for the CDR3: TGTGCCAGCAGAAACGCCGGGACAGGCGACTACGAGCAGTACTTC.

J is TRBJ2-1 and V is TRBV29-1; 13 nucleotides line up with TRBD2. Germline V gene sequence: CDR1 SQVTM, CDR2 ANQGSEA. The V gene end was trimmed by 7 bases and the J gene end by 4 bases; junction bases not matched to a gene: 10. The CDR3 runs 16 residues. CDR3 region: CSAQGLAGTAYNEQFF. Here the CDR3 DNA reads TGCAGCGCCCAGGGACTAGCGGGGACCGCTTACAATGAGCAGTTCTTC.

CDR3 sequence: CASSLGTFSLYEQFF. CDR3 coding DNA: TGTGCCAGCAGCCTAGGAACCTTCAGCCTCTATGAGCAGTTCTTC. This rearrangement joins TRBV7-2 to TRBJ2-1; D is ambiguous. Germline V gene data show CDR1 as SGHTA and CDR2 as FQGNSA. V lost 5 bases and J 8 bases, leaving 19 bases between the germline ends. This CDR3 has 15 amino acids.

The gene calls are TRBV14 and TRBJ2-1; TRBD2 agrees at 10 bases. The CDR3 loop spans 21 amino acids. Trimming at V came to 5 bases and at J to 4 bases, leaving 23 bases not matched to a gene. Germline CDR1 and CDR2: SGHDN and FVKESK. The CDR3, as DNA: TGTGCCAGCAGCTGGCGGACCGGGACTAGCGAGGGCCTCTCCATTTACAATGAGCAGTTCTTC. Translation: CASSWRTGTSEGLSIYNEQFF.

The table lists this clonotype with a count of one. The rearrangement uses TRBV7-9 and TRBJ2-7; 8 bases map to TRBD1. CDR3 length equals 16 residues. The V segment lost 5 bases and the J segment 4 bases; nucleotides outside the gene matches: 13. Germline CDR1 SEHNR, CDR2 FQNEAQ (reference sequence). CDR3: CASSIPQGALTYEQYF. DNA for the CDR3: TGTGCCAGCAGCATACCTCAGGGGGCGCTGACTTACGAGCAGTACTTC.

This clonotype was seen only once. The chain uses TRBV10-3 and TRBJ2-6; 7 nucleotides align to TRBD1. The V segment lost 6 bases and the J segment 3 bases; nucleotides outside the gene matches: 2. This CDR3 is built from 14 residues. Per the germline V gene, CDR1 is ENHRY and CDR2 is SYGVKD. The CDR3 sequence is CAIRTGNGANVLTF. The CDR3 bases are TGTGCCATCAGGACAGGGAATGGGGCCAACGTCCTGACTTTC.

With respect to this clonotype: Mismatch with germline at one junction end may stem from a read error. V gene TRBV7-7 combines with J gene TRBJ2-7; D remains unclear. The CDR3 totals 13 residues. Germline V gene data show CDR1 as SSHAT and CDR2 as FNYEAQ (reference sequence). CDR3 in amino acids: CASSEELPSEQYF. The CDR3 DNA reads TGTGCTAGCAGCGAAGAATTGCCCTCCGAGCAGTACTTC.

The V gene is TRBV27, the J gene TRBJ2-2; possible D gene TRBD1, 5 bases. This CDR3 is 13 amino acids long. V lost 6 bases and J 1 base, leaving 6 bases between the germline ends. Germline V gene data show CDR1 as MNHEY and CDR2 as SMNVEV (reference sequence). The chain's CDR3 is CASRGLNTGELFF. CDR3 DNA sequence: TGTGCCAGCAGGGGGCTGAACACCGGGGAGCTGTTTTTT.

This chain links TRBV13 with TRBJ1-1; tentative D call: TRBD1 (6 bases). Trimming took off 7 bases at V and 1 base at J, with 13 bases between the two ends. The CDR3 is 14 amino acids. Germline V lookup: CDR1 PRHDT, CDR2 FYEKMQ (reference sequence). Written as DNA, the CDR3 is TGTGCCAGCAACATTAGGACAGAGAACACTGAAGCTTTCTTT. Amino acid sequence: CASNIRTENTEAFF.